The rows below give T cell receptor beta chains drawn from one sample of a study of blood T cell repertoires in COVID-19. The assay was immunoSEQ multiplex PCR, and TCRdb's table has in-frame clones only and misses some. Here the sample spans 250,000 or so clones, 70% to 90% being singletons. Sequences were obtained from peripheral blood. The receptors were gathered from a woman between 55 and 75 years old with active or convalescent COVID-19. Both conserved end residues are part of each CDR3. D genes are given only for firm matches. Rows may omit the clone size; those that give it use once, few, many or a size class.

>TRBJ2-3|14|once|TRBV5-6|TRBD1
CASSRGQARDTQYF
TGTGCCAGCAGCCGAGGACAGGCCCGAGATACGCAGTATTTT
>TRBJ1-3|14|-|TRBV19|-
CASSAHGSGNTIYF
TGTGCCAGTAGTGCCCACGGTTCTGGAAACACCATATATTTT
>TRBJ2-6|19|-|TRBV15|-
CATSRDRTFKNSGANVLTF
TGTGCCACCAGCAGAGATAGGACATTCAAAAACTCTGGGGCCAACGTCCTGACTTTC
>TRBJ1-5|16|-|TRBV18|TRBD1
CASSPVARGQHQPQHF
TGTGCCAGCTCACCAGTCGCCAGGGGGCAACATCAGCCCCAGCATTTT
>TRBJ2-3|14|-|TRBV5-1|TRBD2
CASGLAGVADTQYF
TGCGCCAGTGGACTAGCGGGAGTGGCAGATACGCAGTATTTT
>TRBJ1-3|13|-|TRBV29-1|-
CSGSHSSGNTIYF
TGCAGCGGTAGCCATAGCTCTGGAAACACCATATATTTT
>TRBJ2-7|16|-|TRBV6-6|TRBD1
CASSYRPGQGGDEQYF
TGTGCCAGCAGTTACCGCCCGGGACAGGGAGGGGACGAGCAGTACTTC
>TRBJ1-2|15|-|TRBV2|TRBD1
CASSQAGTGTHGYTF
TGTGCCAGCAGTCAAGCCGGGACAGGGACCCATGGCTACACCTTC
>TRBJ2-7|14|-|TRBV6-5|TRBD2
CASGRPAGGYEQYF
TGTGCCAGCGGACGGCCAGCGGGAGGGTACGAGCAGTACTTC
>TRBJ2-2|13|-|TRBV10-3|-
CAISGGGTGELFF
TGTGCCATCAGTGGAGGGGGAACCGGGGAGCTGTTTTTT
>TRBJ1-6|14|-|TRBV9|-
CASSGRDNNSPLHF
TGTGCCAGCAGCGGCCGGGATAATAATTCACCCCTCCACTTT
>TRBJ1-4|14|few|TRBV11-3|-
CASSRGQREGKLFF
TGTGCCAGCAGCCGAGGTCAGCGGGAGGGAAAACTGTTTTTT
>TRBJ2-3|16|-|TRBV23-1|-
CASSQFENREGDTQYF
TGCGCCAGCAGTCAATTTGAGAACAGGGAGGGAGATACGCAGTATTTT
>TRBJ2-1|15|-|TRBV11-3|TRBD2
CASTEEASGSGEQFF
TGTGCCAGCACCGAAGAGGCTAGCGGGAGCGGTGAGCAGTTCTTC
>TRBJ2-3|17|-|TRBV4-2|TRBD2
CASTAAASGDGADTQYF
TGTGCCAGCACCGCGGCGGCTAGCGGGGACGGGGCAGATACGCAGTATTTT
>TRBJ2-3|13|-|TRBV6-5|TRBD2
CASGLASTDTQYF
TGTGCCAGCGGACTAGCGAGCACAGATACGCAGTATTTT
>TRBJ1-4|14|-|TRBV2|-
CASRGRSGNEKLFF
TGTGCCAGCAGAGGCAGGTCCGGTAATGAAAAACTGTTTTTT
>TRBJ2-3|12|-|TRBV14|-
CASSQNTYTQYF
TGTGCCAGCAGCCAGAACACCTATACGCAGTATTTT
>TRBJ1-5|12|-|TRBV18|-
CASSPPNQPQHF
TGTGCCAGCTCACCTCCAAATCAGCCCCAGCATTTT
>TRBJ2-7|13|few|TRBV27|-
CASSTTSPYEQYF
TGTGCCAGCAGTACTACATCCCCGTACGAGCAGTACTTC
>TRBJ2-1|18|once|TRBV21-1|-
CASSKKGRLAGGSVEQFF
TGTGCCAGCAGCAAAAAGGGTAGACTAGCGGGAGGTTCGGTTGAGCAGTTCTTC
>TRBJ1-6|13|-|TRBV5-1|-
CASRRQEDSPLHF
TGCGCCAGCAGACGACAGGAGGATTCACCTCTCCACTTT